These 19 T cell receptor beta chains were all obtained from the same sample, sequenced in a study of beta chain features in type 1 diabetes. Study findings and constraints: Moderate but significant shortening of TCRB CDR3s was recorded in all four CD4+ subsets from Type 1 diabetes patients.

Expressed TCRB transcripts were sequenced because the isolated RNA had all been reverse transcribed beforehand. Clones were read by immunoSEQ multiplex PCR, and TCRdb kept only the in-frame ones, dropping some. This sample has a few hundred thousand clones; over 8.5% occur once, and the top ten carry over 0.45%. These receptors have no identified antigens. The sequencing sample was made of central memory CD4+ T cells from blood. These receptors were collected from a man younger than 45 with type 1 diabetes.

V gene TRBV27 combines with J gene TRBJ2-1; D possibly uses TRBD1 or TRBD2 (5 bases each). Germline V gene lookup returns CDR1 MNHEY and CDR2 SMNVEV (reference sequence). Trimming removed 3 bases at V and 1 base at J, with 10 bases between. This CDR3 has 15 amino acids. Here the CDR3 DNA reads TGTGCCAGCAGTTTCAGCGGACAATCCTACAATGAGCAGTTCTTC. This sequence encodes CASSFSGQSYNEQFF.

This clone was found a few times. Here the CDR3 DNA reads TGTGCCAGTAGTCCGGGACTAGCGGGGTGGGCCGGGGAGCTGTTTTTT. This gives the protein CASSPGLAGWAGELFF. V usage is TRBV19 and J usage is TRBJ2-2; 13 nucleotides align to TRBD2. The CDR3 has 16 amino acids. Germline CDR1 and CDR2: LNHDA and SQIVND (reference sequence). The junction had 6 bases not matched to a gene; V was cut back by 5 bases and J by 6 bases. The whole variable domain, filled in from reference TRBV19 and TRBJ2-2, reads DGGITQSPKYLFRKEGQNVTLSCEQNLNHDAMYWYRQDPGQGLRLIYYSQIVNDFQKGDIAEGYSVSREKKESFPLTVTSAQKNPTAFYLCASSPGLAGWAGELFFGEGSRLTVL.

V is TRBV28 and J is TRBJ2-7; D call uncertain. V was cut by 4 bases and J by 1 base, with 5 bases left in between. The CDR3 spans 12 residues. Per germline, CDR1 MDHEN and CDR2 SYDVKM. CDR3 protein: CASSSRSYEQYF. The CDR3, as DNA: TGTGCCAGCAGTTCCCGTTCCTACGAGCAGTACTTC.

The chain carries TRBV6-5 and TRBJ1-6, with a weak D call TRBD1 (5 bases). Germline-derived CDR1 and CDR2 are MNHEY and SVGAGI. V was shortened by 0 bases and J by 10 bases, with 16 bases between the two germline ends. The CDR3 length is 16 residues. The CDR3 loop is CASSYSRGALGSPLHF. CDR3 in DNA: TGTGCCAGCAGTTACTCGAGAGGGGCCTTGGGATCACCCCTCCACTTT.

J is TRBJ2-1 and V is TRBV7-3; D not resolved. Trimming left V 1 base short and J 13 bases short, with 14 bases between. Germline loops: CDR1 SGHTA, CDR2 FQGTGA. This CDR3 comprises 13 residues. The CDR3 nucleotides are TGTGCCAGCAGCTTAATGGGCAGAACAGACCAGTTCTTC. Translated: CASSLMGRTDQFF.

The J gene is TRBJ1-2, the V gene TRBV10-2, with no clear D. The CDR3 contains 15 residues. The germline CDR1 and CDR2 sequences are WSHSY and SAAADI. Trimming cost V 0 bases and J 4 bases, with 12 bases left between them. The CDR3 sequence is CASSESRQILYGYTF. CDR3 sequence (DNA): TGCGCCAGCAGTGAGTCGAGGCAAATCCTCTATGGCTACACCTTC.

This clone was detected a few times. This chain links TRBV27 with TRBJ2-7; 9 bases match TRBD2. The V segment lost 5 bases and the J segment 4 bases; nucleotides outside the gene matches: 9. CDR3 length equals 15 residues. Germline CDR1 reads MNHEY; CDR2 reads SMNVEV (reference sequence). The CDR3 is CASSPRTSERYEQYF. CDR3 nucleotide sequence: TGTGCCAGCAGTCCTCGGACTAGCGAGAGGTACGAGCAGTACTTC.

The rearrangement links TRBV27 to TRBJ2-2, with D possibly being TRBD1 or TRBD2 (5 bases each). Germline V gene lookup returns CDR1 MNHEY and CDR2 SMNVEV (reference sequence). There are 17 residues in the CDR3. V lost 10 bases and J lost 5, with 26 bases in between. Here the CDR3 reads CATGTWANTGGTGELFF. CDR3 nucleotide sequence: TGTGCCACCGGGACGTGGGCGAACACCGGAGGAACCGGGGAGCTGTTTTTT.

This chain joins TRBV5-1 and TRBJ1-5; no clear D gene. In germline, CDR1 is SGHRS, CDR2 YFSETQ. V was pared by 1 base and J by 1 base, with 12 bases between. The CDR3 sequence is 16 residues long. CDR3 amino acids: CASSLSPATSNQPQHF. In nucleotides, the CDR3 is TGCGCCAGCAGCTTGTCCCCCGCGACCAGCAATCAGCCCCAGCATTTT.

This clone was counted between two and nine times. The rearrangement uses TRBV27 and TRBJ2-5; 12 bases map to TRBD2. J lost 4 bases, V lost 0 bases, and 0 bases had no gene match. The CDR3 is 15 residues long. Per the germline V gene, CDR1 is MNHEY and CDR2 is SMNVEV (reference sequence). DNA of the CDR3: TGTGCCAGCAGTTTATCGGGACTAGCGGGAGAGACCCAGTACTTC. Its protein is CASSLSGLAGETQYF.

CDR3 in amino acids: CASSMNPSSTGELFF. The CDR3 DNA follows: TGTGCCAGTAGTATGAATCCTAGCTCCACCGGGGAGCTGTTTTTT. This chain uses TRBV19 with TRBJ2-2; a weak D match, TRBD2 (5 bases). The CDR3 is 15 amino acids. The germline V gene has CDR1 LNHDA and CDR2 SQIVND (reference sequence). Trimming took 3 bases from V and 4 from J, leaving 12 bases between them. The full variable domain, completed using reference TRBV19 and TRBJ2-2, is DGGITQSPKYLFRKEGQNVTLSCEQNLNHDAMYWYRQDPGQGLRLIYYSQIVNDFQKGDIAEGYSVSREKKESFPLTVTSAQKNPTAFYLCASSMNPSSTGELFFGEGSRLTVL.

V gene TRBV28 combines with J gene TRBJ2-5; TRBD1 agrees at 7 bases. V lost 5 bases to trimming and J lost 1 base; unmatched junction nucleotides: 4. This CDR3 comprises 14 residues. Germline-derived CDR1 and CDR2 are MDHEN and SYDVKM. The CDR3 nucleotides are TGTGCCAGCAGTGAGGGACAGCTCCAAGAGACCCAGTACTTC. This encodes CASSEGQLQETQYF.

This chain uses TRBV5-1 with TRBJ2-7, with TRBD1 identical over 12 bases. The V segment lost 2 bases and the J segment 3 bases; nucleotides outside the gene matches: 9. CDR1 is SGHRS and CDR2 is YFSETQ in the germline V gene. The length of the CDR3 is 17 residues. The CDR3 DNA sequence: TGCGCCAGCAGCTTCCTACCTGGGACAGGGGGCCACTACGAGCAGTACTTC. Translating gives CASSFLPGTGGHYEQYF.

This clone was seen only a few times. The chain carries TRBV4-3 and TRBJ2-7; 10 nucleotides agree with TRBD1. Trimming removed 4 bases from V and 7 bases from J; junction bases left unmatched: 7. Germline V CDR1 and CDR2: LGHNA, YSLEER. The CDR3 consists of 14 residues. The CDR3, as DNA: TGCGCCAGCAGCCGAGCCCGGGACAGGGGAGAGCAGTACTTC. This translates into CASSRARDRGEQYF.

The chain is built from TRBV10-1 and TRBJ1-1, with D possibly being TRBD1 (5 bases). The length of the CDR3 is 13 residues. The germline gives CDR1 WNHNN, CDR2 SYGVQD (reference sequence). The germline V and J ends were trimmed by 10 bases and 3 bases, with 15 bases remaining between them. CDR3 bases: TGCGCCACCAGGGCTTCGGGCGACACTGAAGCTTTCTTT. This encodes CATRASGDTEAFF.

This clone was recorded a few times. V usage is TRBV5-5 and J usage is TRBJ2-7; TRBD2 matches at 14 bases. The CDR3 has 16 residues. Per the germline V gene, CDR1 is SGHKS and CDR2 is YYEKEE (reference sequence). The ends lost 1 base at V and 9 bases at J; junction bases unmatched: 9. As DNA, the CDR3 is TGTGCCAGCAGCTTGTCCCCGGGACTAGCGGGAGAAGTGCAGTACTTC. Its translation: CASSLSPGLAGEVQYF.

This clone came up a few times. The chain has TRBV7-9 and TRBJ2-5, with D possibly being TRBD1 (6 bases). The CDR3 totals 15 residues. Deletions cut 5 bases from V and 5 bases from J, with 18 bases between. Per germline, CDR1 SEHNR and CDR2 FQNEAQ (reference sequence). Written as DNA, the CDR3 is TGTGCCAGCAGCCCCGGTTCTCCAGGGGTTGAGACCCAGTACTTC. Its translation: CASSPGSPGVETQYF.

The chain recombines TRBV12-5 with TRBJ2-1; 8 nucleotides agree with TRBD1. Trimming cost V 1 base and J 8 bases; bases outside gene matches: 7. CDR1 is LGHNT, CDR2 FRNRAP, per germline. This CDR3 region has 15 residues. CDR3 coding DNA: TGTGCTAGTGGTTTGGATGGACAGGGTTCGGATGAGCAGTTCTTC. It encodes CASGLDGQGSDEQFF.

This clone was seen only a few times. This chain joins TRBV7-2 and TRBJ2-1; D might be TRBD2 (7 bases). The CDR3 covers 10 residues. The germline V gene has CDR1 SGHTA and CDR2 FQGNSA. The germline V and J ends were trimmed by 6 bases and 15 bases, with 12 bases remaining between them. The CDR3 here is CASRDRGAFF. CDR3 DNA: TGTGCCAGCAGGGACCGGGGGGCGTTCTTC.